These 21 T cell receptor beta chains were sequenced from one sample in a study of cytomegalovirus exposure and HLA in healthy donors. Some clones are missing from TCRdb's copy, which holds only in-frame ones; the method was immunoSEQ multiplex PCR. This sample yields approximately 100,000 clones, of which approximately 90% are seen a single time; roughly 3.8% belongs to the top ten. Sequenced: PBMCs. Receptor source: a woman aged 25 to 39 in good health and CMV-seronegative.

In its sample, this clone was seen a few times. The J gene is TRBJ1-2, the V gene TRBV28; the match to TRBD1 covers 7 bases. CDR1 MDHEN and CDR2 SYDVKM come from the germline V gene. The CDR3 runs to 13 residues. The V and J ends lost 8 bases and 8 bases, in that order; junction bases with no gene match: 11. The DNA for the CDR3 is TGTGCCAGCGCCTCACAGGGGATAGAGGGCTACACCTTC. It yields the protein CASASQGIEGYTF.

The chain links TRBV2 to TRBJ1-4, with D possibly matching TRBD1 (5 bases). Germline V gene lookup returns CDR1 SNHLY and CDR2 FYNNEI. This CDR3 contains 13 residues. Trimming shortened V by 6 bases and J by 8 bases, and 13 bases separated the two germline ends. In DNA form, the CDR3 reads TGTGCCAGCAGCCGGGGGGACTTCGAAAAACTGTTTTTT. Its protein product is CASSRGDFEKLFF.

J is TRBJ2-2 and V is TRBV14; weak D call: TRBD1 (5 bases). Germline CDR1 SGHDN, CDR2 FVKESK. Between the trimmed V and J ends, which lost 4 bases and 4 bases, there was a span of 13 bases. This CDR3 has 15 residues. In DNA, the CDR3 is TGTGCCAGCAGCCTCGGACAATCGGGCACCGGGGAGCTGTTTTTT. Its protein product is CASSLGQSGTGELFF. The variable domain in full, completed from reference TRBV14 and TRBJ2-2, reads EAGVTQFPSHSVIEKGQTVTLRCDPISGHDNLYWYRRVMGKEIKFLLHFVKESKQDESGMPNNRFLAERTGGTYSTLKVQPAELEDSGVYFCASSLGQSGTGELFFGEGSRLTVL.

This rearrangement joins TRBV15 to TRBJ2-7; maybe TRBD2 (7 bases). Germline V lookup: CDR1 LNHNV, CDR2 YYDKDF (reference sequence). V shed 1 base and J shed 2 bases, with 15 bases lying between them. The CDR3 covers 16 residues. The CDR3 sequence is CATSRVGGTKAYEQYF. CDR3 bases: TGTGCCACCAGCAGAGTGGGAGGGACAAAAGCCTACGAGCAGTACTTC.

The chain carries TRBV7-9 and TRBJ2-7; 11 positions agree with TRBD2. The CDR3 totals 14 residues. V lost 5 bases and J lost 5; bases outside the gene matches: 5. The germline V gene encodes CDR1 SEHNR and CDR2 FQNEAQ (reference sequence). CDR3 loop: CASSLLAGVNEQYF. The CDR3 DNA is TGTGCCAGCAGCCTACTAGCGGGAGTAAACGAGCAGTACTTC.

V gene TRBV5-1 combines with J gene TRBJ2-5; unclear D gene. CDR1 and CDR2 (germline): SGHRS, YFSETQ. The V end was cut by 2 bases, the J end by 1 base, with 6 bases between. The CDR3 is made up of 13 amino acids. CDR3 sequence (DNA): TGCGCCAGCAGCTTATTAGCCCAAGAGACCCAGTACTTC. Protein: CASSLLAQETQYF.

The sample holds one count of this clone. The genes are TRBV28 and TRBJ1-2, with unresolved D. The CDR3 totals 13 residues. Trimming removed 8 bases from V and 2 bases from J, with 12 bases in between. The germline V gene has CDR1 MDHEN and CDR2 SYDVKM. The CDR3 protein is CASGEGQNYGYTF. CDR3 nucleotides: TGTGCCAGCGGGGAGGGCCAGAACTATGGCTACACCTTC.

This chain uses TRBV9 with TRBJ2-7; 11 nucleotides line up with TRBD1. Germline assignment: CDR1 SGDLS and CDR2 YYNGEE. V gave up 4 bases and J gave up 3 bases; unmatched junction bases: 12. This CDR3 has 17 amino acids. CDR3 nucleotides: TGTGCCAGCAGCCCACACCCAGGGACAGGGGGGAACTACGAGCAGTACTTC. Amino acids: CASSPHPGTGGNYEQYF.

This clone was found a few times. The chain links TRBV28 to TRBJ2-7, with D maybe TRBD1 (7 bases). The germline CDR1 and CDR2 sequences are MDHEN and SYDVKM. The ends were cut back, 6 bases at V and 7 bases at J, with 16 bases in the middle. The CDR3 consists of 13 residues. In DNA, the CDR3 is TGTGCCAGCAGGGAGGGACAGCCGGGGGAGCAGTACTTC. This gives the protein CASREGQPGEQYF.

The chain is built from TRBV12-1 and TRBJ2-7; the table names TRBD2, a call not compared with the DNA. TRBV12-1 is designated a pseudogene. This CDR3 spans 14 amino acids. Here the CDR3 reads CASSERVVRYEQYF. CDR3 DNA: TGTGCCAGCAGTGAACGGGTGGTTAGGTACGAGCAGTACTTC.

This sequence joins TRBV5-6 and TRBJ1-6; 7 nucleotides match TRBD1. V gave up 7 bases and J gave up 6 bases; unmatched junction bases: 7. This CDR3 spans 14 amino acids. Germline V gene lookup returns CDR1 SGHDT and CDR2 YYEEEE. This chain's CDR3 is CASGPTGSNSPLHF. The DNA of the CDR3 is TGTGCCAGCGGGCCGACAGGGTCTAATTCACCCCTCCACTTT. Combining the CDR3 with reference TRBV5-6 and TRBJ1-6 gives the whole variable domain DAGVTQSPTHLIKTRGQQVTLRCSPKSGHDTVSWYQQALGQGPQFIFQYYEEEERQRGNFPDRFSGHQFPNYSSELNVNALLLGDSALYLCASGPTGSNSPLHFGNGTRLTVT.

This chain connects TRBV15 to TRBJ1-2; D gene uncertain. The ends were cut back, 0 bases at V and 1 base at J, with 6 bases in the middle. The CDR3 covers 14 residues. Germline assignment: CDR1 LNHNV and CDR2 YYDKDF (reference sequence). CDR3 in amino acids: CATSRDRGNYGYTF. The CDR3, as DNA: TGTGCCACCAGCAGAGATCGGGGTAACTATGGCTACACCTTC.

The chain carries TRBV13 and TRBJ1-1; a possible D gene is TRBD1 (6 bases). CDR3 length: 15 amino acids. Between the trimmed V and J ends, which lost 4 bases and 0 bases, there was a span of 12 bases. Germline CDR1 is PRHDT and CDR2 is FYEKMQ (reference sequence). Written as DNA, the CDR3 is TGTGCCAGCAGCTCAAGAGGACAGTTGAACACTGAAGCTTTCTTT. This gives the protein CASSSRGQLNTEAFF.

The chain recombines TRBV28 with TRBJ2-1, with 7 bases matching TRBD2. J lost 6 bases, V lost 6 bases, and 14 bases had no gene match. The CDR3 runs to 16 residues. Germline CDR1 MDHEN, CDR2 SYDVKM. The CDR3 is CASSRLRLADTNEQFF. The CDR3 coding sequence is TGTGCCAGCAGCCGCCTCCGGCTAGCGGACACCAATGAGCAGTTCTTC.

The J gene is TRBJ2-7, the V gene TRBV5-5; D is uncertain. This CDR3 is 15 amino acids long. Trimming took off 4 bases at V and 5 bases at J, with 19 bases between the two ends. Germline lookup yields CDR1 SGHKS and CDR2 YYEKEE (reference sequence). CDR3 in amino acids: CASSPLVLRLDEQYF. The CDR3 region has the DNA TGTGCCAGCAGCCCCCTGGTGCTACGGTTAGACGAGCAGTACTTC. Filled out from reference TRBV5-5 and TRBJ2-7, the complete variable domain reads DAGVTQSPTHLIKTRGQQVTLRCSPISGHKSVSWYQQVLGQGPQFIFQYYEKEERGRGNFPDRFSARQFPNYSSELNVNALLLGDSALYLCASSPLVLRLDEQYFGPGTRLTVT.

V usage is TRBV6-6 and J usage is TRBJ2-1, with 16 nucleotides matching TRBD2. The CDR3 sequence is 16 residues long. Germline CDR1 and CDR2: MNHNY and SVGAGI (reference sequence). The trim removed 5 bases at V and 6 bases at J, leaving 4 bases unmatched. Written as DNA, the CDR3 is TGTGCCAGCAGTCAGGGACTAGCGGGAGGGCCCAATGAGCAGTTCTTC. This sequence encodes CASSQGLAGGPNEQFF.

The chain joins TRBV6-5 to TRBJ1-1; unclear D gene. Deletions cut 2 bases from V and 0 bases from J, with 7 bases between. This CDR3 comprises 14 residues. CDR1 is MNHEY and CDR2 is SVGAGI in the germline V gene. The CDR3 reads CASSYRDLNTEAFF. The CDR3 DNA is TGTGCCAGCAGTTACCGCGATTTGAACACTGAAGCTTTCTTT.

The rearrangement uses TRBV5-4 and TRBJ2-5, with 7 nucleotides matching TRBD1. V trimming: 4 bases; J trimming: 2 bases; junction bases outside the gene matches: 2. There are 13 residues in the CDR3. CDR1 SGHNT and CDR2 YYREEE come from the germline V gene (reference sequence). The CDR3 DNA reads TGTGCCAGCAGCCGGGGACAGCAAGAGACCCAGTACTTC. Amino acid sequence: CASSRGQQETQYF.

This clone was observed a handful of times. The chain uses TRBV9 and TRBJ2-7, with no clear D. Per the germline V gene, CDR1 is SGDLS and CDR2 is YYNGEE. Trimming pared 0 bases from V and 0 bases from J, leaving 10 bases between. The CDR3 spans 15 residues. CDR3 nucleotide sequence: TGTGCCAGCAGCGTAGGATTTAGCTCCTCCTACGAGCAGTACTTC. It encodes CASSVGFSSSYEQYF.

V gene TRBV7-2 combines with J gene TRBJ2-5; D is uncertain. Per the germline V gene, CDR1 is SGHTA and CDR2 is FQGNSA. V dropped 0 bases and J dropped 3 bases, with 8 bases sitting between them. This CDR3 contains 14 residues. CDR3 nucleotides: TGTGCCAGCAGCTTAGCGTCCTTAAAAGAGACCCAGTACTTC. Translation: CASSLASLKETQYF.

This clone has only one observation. CDR3 sequence (DNA): TGCGCCAGCAGCTTTCAATCCGGGAGTCATGGGGAGTACTTC. Protein sequence: CASSFQSGSHGEYF. The chain uses TRBV5-1 and TRBJ2-7; TRBD2 might be the D (6 bases). The CDR3 loop spans 14 amino acids. V was trimmed by 2 bases and J by 11 bases, leaving 20 bases between them. Germline V lookup: CDR1 SGHRS, CDR2 YFSETQ.